One and the same sample provided the 30 T cell receptor beta chains below, sequenced in a study of beta chain bispecific antibodies for T cell cancers. Study-level points and caveats: The leukemia cells, rather than normal T cells, gave most of the targeted TRBV signal.

Either OKT3 anti-CD3 antibody or CD3/CD28 beads expanded T cells from blood mononuclear cells over approximately three days. TCRdb fed the 5' RACE reads into MiXCR, producing one record per CDR3 protein. The data hold some 9,000 distinct CDR3 sequences, with less than 2.5% observed a single time. These TCRs are of unknown antigen specificity. This specimen consisted of T cells from a healthy donor cultured with Jurkat leukemia cells, obtained from a culture containing an anti-CD19 bispecific antibody. The receptors stem from a human donor in good health. Some clones in this sample may be carry-over from other donors' samples.

The chain has TRBV19 and TRBJ2-7; possibly TRBD1 for D (5 bases). V was shortened by 5 bases and J by 3 bases, with 11 bases between the two germline ends. The CDR3 is made up of 13 amino acids. Germline V gene lookup returns CDR1 LNHDA and CDR2 SQIVND (reference sequence). The CDR3, as DNA: TGTGCCAGTAGTGCCACAGGCTACTACGAGCAGTACTTC. This sequence encodes CASSATGYYEQYF. Combining the CDR3 with reference TRBV19 and TRBJ2-7 gives the whole variable domain DGGITQSPKYLFRKEGQNVTLSCEQNLNHDAMYWYRQDPGQGLRLIYYSQIVNDFQKGDIAEGYSVSREKKESFPLTVTSAQKNPTAFYLCASSATGYYEQYFGPGTRLTVT.

This clonotype came up many times. The V and J genes are TRBV19 and TRBJ1-5; 9 nucleotides line up with TRBD1. Trimming removed 5 bases from V and 4 bases from J; junction bases left unmatched: 12. The CDR3 loop spans 17 amino acids. Looked up from germline, CDR1 is LNHDA and CDR2 is SQIVND (reference sequence). The CDR3 loop reads CASSSGQGLVWNQPQHF. CDR3 DNA: TGTGCCAGTAGTTCGGGACAGGGCCTCGTTTGGAATCAGCCCCAGCATTTT.

This clonotype turned up a few times. Since a much larger clone is just one base distant, this may be a read error. J is TRBJ2-5 and V is TRBV7-9; D could derive from TRBD1 or TRBD2 (5 bases each). Germline V gene lookup returns CDR1 SEHNR and CDR2 FQNEAQ (reference sequence). Deletions cut 3 bases from V and 3 bases from J, with 17 bases between. The CDR3 totals 16 residues. The CDR3, as DNA: TGTGCCAGCAGCTTTCCTCCGGGACGGGCCGAAGAGACCCAGTACTTC. Translation gives CASSFPPGRAEETQYF. Complete variable domain (other parts from reference TRBV7-9 and TRBJ2-5): DTGVSQNPRHKITKRGQNVTFRCDPISEHNRLYWYRQTLGQGPEFLTYFQNEAQLEKSRLLSDRFSAERPKGSFSTLEIQRTEQGDSAMYLCASSFPPGRAEETQYFGPGTRLLVL.

This clonotype was found many times. The genes are TRBV27 and TRBJ1-1, with 7 bases fitting TRBD1. With 6 bases clipped from V and 3 bases from J, the junction kept 4 bases outside the gene matches. CDR1 and CDR2 from the germline V gene are MNHEY and SMNVEV (reference sequence). The CDR3 consists of 13 residues. In DNA, the CDR3 is TGTGCCAGCAGGGCGACAGGGCACACTGAAGCTTTCTTT. Amino acids: CASRATGHTEAFF.

By its share, this clonotype is medium-sized. This chain joins TRBV19 and TRBJ2-1; D not certain. The CDR3 totals 13 residues. The germline V gene encodes CDR1 LNHDA and CDR2 SQIVND (reference sequence). The ends were cut back, 1 base at V and 7 bases at J, with 8 bases in the middle. The CDR3 loop is CASSIGGWNEQFF. CDR3 in DNA: TGTGCCAGTAGTATAGGTGGATGGAATGAGCAGTTCTTC.

This clonotype was seen many times. The gene calls are TRBV11-2 and TRBJ2-7; 11 nucleotides match TRBD2. V shed 1 base and J 7 bases; nucleotides not matched to a gene: 0. The CDR3 consists of 13 residues. Germline CDR1 and CDR2: SGHAT and FQNNGV. The CDR3 protein is CASSLGLAGEQYF. The CDR3 DNA reads as TGTGCCAGCAGCTTAGGACTAGCGGGGGAGCAGTACTTC.

This clonotype occurred many times. This rearrangement joins TRBV5-1 to TRBJ1-4; 8 positions match TRBD1. From germline, CDR1 is SGHRS and CDR2 YFSETQ. The CDR3 spans 14 residues. V trimming: 7 bases; J trimming: 5 bases; junction bases outside the gene matches: 7. Here the CDR3 DNA reads TGCGCCAGCTCTGGGACAGGACCGAATGAAAAACTGTTTTTT. Translating it yields CASSGTGPNEKLFF.

This clonotype is medium-sized. The chain couples TRBV6-5 to TRBJ1-1; D not resolved. Germline CDR1 and CDR2: MNHEY and SVGAGI. The CDR3 loop spans 14 amino acids. The ends were cut back, 2 bases at V and 3 bases at J, with 10 bases in the middle. For the CDR3, the DNA is TGTGCCAGCAGTTACGGGTGGGAATACACTGAAGCTTTCTTT. Protein product: CASSYGWEYTEAFF.

This clonotype occurred a few times. The chain couples TRBV12-3 or TRBV12-4 to TRBJ2-3; D not certain. The CDR3 is made up of 15 amino acids. The V gene lost 2 bases and the J gene lost 0 bases, with 9 bases spanning the gap. CDR3 coding DNA: TGTGCCAGCAGTTTACACAGCCTCAGCACAGATACGCAGTATTTT. It encodes CASSLHSLSTDTQYF.

This clonotype was counted many times. The chain recombines TRBV27 with TRBJ2-3, with TRBD1 matching 10 bases. Germline V gives CDR1 MNHEY, CDR2 SMNVEV (reference sequence). V was clipped by 6 bases and J by 1 base; unmatched bases: 4. CDR3 length: 15 residues. The CDR3 protein is CASRLGTGGTDTQYF. The CDR3 nucleotides are TGTGCCAGCAGGCTGGGGACAGGGGGCACAGATACGCAGTATTTT.

The sample holds many counts of this clonotype. V is TRBV11-2 and J is TRBJ2-5; TRBD2 matches at 15 bases. The CDR3 totals 17 residues. Looked up from germline, CDR1 is SGHAT and CDR2 is FQNNGV. The junction had 7 bases not matched to a gene; V was cut back by 6 bases and J by 2 bases. For the CDR3, the DNA is TGTGCCAGCAGTCAATGGGGGACTAGCGGGGGGCAAGAGACCCAGTACTTC. It is translated as CASSQWGTSGGQETQYF.

This clonotype was detected many times. The chain joins TRBV7-9 to TRBJ1-1; TRBD1 matches 9 bases. The trim removed 2 bases at V and 0 bases at J, leaving 4 bases unmatched. Per germline, CDR1 SEHNR and CDR2 FQNEAQ (reference sequence). CDR3 length: 16 residues. For the CDR3, the DNA is TGTGCCAGCAGCTTATCCGGGACAGGGTTGAACACTGAAGCTTTCTTT. It specifies CASSLSGTGLNTEAFF. Filled out from reference TRBV7-9 and TRBJ1-1, the complete variable domain reads DTGVSQNPRHKITKRGQNVTFRCDPISEHNRLYWYRQTLGQGPEFLTYFQNEAQLEKSRLLSDRFSAERPKGSFSTLEIQRTEQGDSAMYLCASSLSGTGLNTEAFFGQGTRLTVV.

There are many counts of this clonotype. This chain uses TRBV19 with TRBJ1-1, with 10 bases that match TRBD1. Looked up from germline, CDR1 is LNHDA and CDR2 is SQIVND (reference sequence). This CDR3 contains 15 residues. The junction had 8 bases not matched to a gene; V was cut back by 6 bases and J by 4 bases. The CDR3, as DNA: TGTGCCAGTAGAAAGACAGGGGGCAGGCCCACTGAAGCTTTCTTT. Translated, it gives CASRKTGGRPTEAFF.

This clonotype was seen repeatedly, ten times or more. V is TRBV5-1 and J is TRBJ1-6; D is unresolved. Germline CDR1 reads SGHRS; CDR2 reads YFSETQ. Deletions cut 5 bases from V and 7 bases from J, with 13 bases between. The CDR3 loop spans 14 amino acids. As DNA, the CDR3 is TGCGCCAGCAGACTAACCGGACCGAATTCACCCCTCCACTTT. It translates to CASRLTGPNSPLHF.

This clonotype was seen at least ten times. V is TRBV10-3 and J is TRBJ1-4; maybe TRBD1 (5 bases). Per the germline V gene, CDR1 is ENHRY and CDR2 is SYGVKD. The CDR3 is 19 amino acids. V dropped 0 bases and J dropped 0 bases, with 17 bases sitting between them. CDR3 sequence (DNA): TGTGCCATCAGTGAGTCGAAAGGAGGGGTGACAGCAACTAATGAAAAACTGTTTTTT. As protein: CAISESKGGVTATNEKLFF.

This clonotype has a count of ten or more. The chain employs TRBV7-2 and TRBJ1-1, with D perhaps matching TRBD1 (6 bases). The CDR3 is made up of 15 amino acids. Germline assignment: CDR1 SGHTA and CDR2 FQGNSA. V was pared by 0 bases and J by 0 bases, with 8 bases between. CDR3 DNA sequence: TGTGCCAGCAGCTTAGCGGGGGGCTTGAACACTGAAGCTTTCTTT. Its translation is CASSLAGGLNTEAFF.

The sample holds many counts of this clonotype. V and J are TRBV27 and TRBJ2-3; TRBD2 aligns across 7 bases. V lost 6 bases and J lost 5; bases outside the gene matches: 8. CDR3 length equals 14 residues. The germline V gene encodes CDR1 MNHEY and CDR2 SMNVEV (reference sequence). CDR3 residues: CASSPRLARDTQYF. The CDR3 DNA follows: TGTGCCAGCAGCCCTCGACTAGCTAGAGATACGCAGTATTTT.

This clonotype appeared many times. The gene calls are TRBV5-1 and TRBJ2-1, with a tentative D call TRBD2 (6 bases). Trimming removed 1 base from V and 6 bases from J, with 17 bases in between. The CDR3 totals 16 residues. CDR1 is SGHRS, CDR2 YFSETQ, per germline. The CDR3 region has the DNA TGCGCCAGCAGCTTGTGGGAGACTAGGGACTCCAATGAGCAGTTCTTC. Its translation is CASSLWETRDSNEQFF.

This clonotype was counted ten times or more. This sequence joins TRBV6-5 and TRBJ1-2; D unresolved. Germline CDR1 reads MNHEY; CDR2 reads SVGAGI. The CDR3 is 12 residues long. V lost 5 bases and J lost 5, with 9 bases in between. DNA of the CDR3: TGTGCCAGCAGTCAAGATGGATATGGCTACACCTTC. Protein sequence: CASSQDGYGYTF.

At least ten counts were recorded for this clonotype. The chain has TRBV5-1 and TRBJ2-7, with D unclear. The CDR3 length is 13 residues. V gave up 5 bases and J gave up 2 bases, with 11 bases separating them. From germline, CDR1 is SGHRS and CDR2 YFSETQ. The CDR3 DNA reads as TGCGCCAGCAGGATGGGTTCAACCTACGAGCAGTACTTC. Translating it yields CASRMGSTYEQYF.

This clonotype showed up many times. This chain connects TRBV16 to TRBJ2-7; 10 nucleotides align to TRBD1. After removal of 5 bases from V and 6 bases from J, the junction contained 13 bases not matched to a gene. Germline values: CDR1 KGHSY, CDR2 FQNENV. This CDR3 contains 16 residues. Here the CDR3 DNA reads TGTGCCAGCAGCGATCGAACCGGGACAGGGGACGGCGAGCAGTACTTC. It translates to CASSDRTGTGDGEQYF.

This clonotype was detected many times. The genes are TRBV28 and TRBJ2-5; no definite D call. The CDR3 runs 14 residues. V dropped 8 bases and J dropped 4 bases, with 17 bases sitting between them. CDR1 is MDHEN, CDR2 SYDVKM, per germline. CDR3 DNA: TGTGCCAGCGTTACGCTCGCCTTGGGAGAGACCCAGTACTTC. Amino acid sequence: CASVTLALGETQYF.

This clonotype is medium-sized (0.01 to 0.1%). V is TRBV5-1 and J is TRBJ2-4, with D hard to call. This CDR3 contains 11 residues. V was shortened by 6 bases and J by 5 bases, with 6 bases between the two germline ends. The germline gives CDR1 SGHRS, CDR2 YFSETQ. The CDR3 DNA is TGCGCCAGCACCGATCAAAACATTCAGTACTTC. Amino acid sequence: CASTDQNIQYF.

This clonotype was detected ten times or more. The chain employs TRBV6-5 and TRBJ2-3, with 7 positions matching TRBD2. V was pared by 10 bases and J by 0 bases, with 10 bases of the junction left unmatched. From germline, CDR1 is MNHEY and CDR2 SVGAGI. This CDR3 region has 15 residues. The CDR3 sequence: CATWGGSGSTDTQYF. In DNA form, the CDR3 reads TGTGCCACCTGGGGGGGTAGCGGGAGCACAGATACGCAGTATTTT.

This clonotype was observed many times. The V gene is TRBV2, the J gene TRBJ1-4, with D perhaps matching TRBD1 (5 bases). V was cut by 2 bases and J by 7 bases, with 11 bases left in between. Germline CDR1 reads SNHLY; CDR2 reads FYNNEI. The CDR3 extends over 14 amino acids. The CDR3 here is CASSETAGSEKLFF. For the CDR3, the DNA is TGTGCCAGCAGTGAAACGGCAGGGTCTGAAAAACTGTTTTTT.

This clonotype was counted ten times or more. The V call is TRBV7-2, the J call TRBJ2-1, with 15 positions matching TRBD2. Trimming cost V 5 bases and J 3 bases; bases outside gene matches: 8. Germline V gene data show CDR1 as SGHTA and CDR2 as FQGNSA. The CDR3 extends over 18 amino acids. CDR3 protein: CASSTTGTSGGNYNEQFF. DNA for the CDR3: TGTGCCAGCAGCACGACCGGGACTAGCGGGGGGAACTACAATGAGCAGTTCTTC.

The table lists this clonotype with many counts. This chain links TRBV4-1 with TRBJ1-2; maybe TRBD1 (5 bases). V was trimmed by 0 bases and J by 8 bases, leaving 16 bases between them. CDR1 MGHRA and CDR2 YSYEKL come from the germline V gene. The CDR3 sequence is 15 residues long. CDR3 sequence reads: CASSQDRGDPGGYTF. CDR3 DNA sequence: TGCGCCAGCAGCCAAGATCGGGGGGACCCTGGAGGCTACACCTTC.

This clonotype has a count of ten or more. This chain links TRBV29-1 with TRBJ1-2; weak D call: TRBD1 (6 bases). The CDR3 runs to 12 residues. Germline lookup yields CDR1 SQVTM and CDR2 ANQGSEA. Trimming stripped 4 bases from V and 3 bases from J, with 9 bases between. The CDR3 DNA sequence: TGCAGCGTTGGGCGACAGGACTATGGCTACACCTTC. Protein: CSVGRQDYGYTF.

This clonotype was counted at least ten times. The rearrangement links TRBV20-1 to TRBJ2-7; the D gene is possibly TRBD2 (6 bases). Germline V gives CDR1 DFQATT, CDR2 SNEGSKA (reference sequence). The CDR3 runs 14 residues. The ends were cut back, 0 bases at V and 1 base at J, with 10 bases in the middle. The CDR3 sequence is CSARDGTASYEQYF. The CDR3, as DNA: TGCAGTGCTAGAGACGGGACTGCATCCTACGAGCAGTACTTC.

This clonotype was seen at least ten times. The V and J genes are TRBV14 and TRBJ2-3; no reliable D call. Trimming cost V 4 bases and J 4 bases, with 12 bases left between them. In germline, CDR1 is SGHDN, CDR2 FVKESK. The CDR3 consists of 14 residues. CDR3 protein: CASSPLSAADTQYF. CDR3 coding DNA: TGTGCCAGCAGCCCCCTCTCCGCAGCAGATACGCAGTATTTT. The full variable domain, completed using reference TRBV14 and TRBJ2-3, is EAGVTQFPSHSVIEKGQTVTLRCDPISGHDNLYWYRRVMGKEIKFLLHFVKESKQDESGMPNNRFLAERTGGTYSTLKVQPAELEDSGVYFCASSPLSAADTQYFGPGTRLTVL.